Listed here are 30 T cell receptor beta chains from one sample, sequenced in a study of T cells in Graves' hyperthyroidism and ophthalmopathy. It was RNA transcripts that yielded the amplified TCR beta CDR3 regions. First-round RT-PCR of the TCR CDR3 relied on the HTBI primer set. TCRdb recomputed calls from the multiplex PCR reads with MiXCR, one row per CDR3 protein. Here the sample spans about 570,000 distinct CDR3 sequences, around 13% being singletons. What was sequenced was blood. The origin of the receptors is a woman aged 40-49 years with Graves' hyperthyroidism.

V gene TRBV7-9 combines with J gene TRBJ2-5; D possibly corresponds to TRBD2 (6 bases). Germline CDR1 reads SEHNR; CDR2 reads FQNEAQ (reference sequence). This CDR3 spans 15 amino acids. V lost 6 bases to trimming and J lost 2 bases, with 16 bases between them. CDR3 residues: CASSTTSGPQETQYF. The CDR3 coding sequence is TGTGCCAGCAGTACGACTAGTGGGCCGCAAGAGACCCAGTACTTC.

In this sample, this clonotype turned up many times. V is TRBV29-1 and J is TRBJ2-5, with 7 bases lining up with TRBD1. The length of the CDR3 is 13 residues. After removal of 2 bases from V and 5 bases from J, the junction contained 5 bases not matched to a gene. The germline V gene encodes CDR1 SQVTM and CDR2 ANQGSEA. CDR3 DNA: TGCAGCGTTGAAAGGGGGCTCGGGGAGACCCAGTACTTC. Translating gives CSVERGLGETQYF.

V gene TRBV6-2 or TRBV6-3 combines with J gene TRBJ2-1, with D hard to call. There are 13 residues in the CDR3. V dropped 5 bases and J dropped 3 bases, with 8 bases sitting between them. Germline lookup yields CDR1 MNHEY and CDR2 SVGEGT. CDR3 bases: TGTGCCAGCAGTATAGAGATCTACAATGAGCAGTTCTTC. This gives the protein CASSIEIYNEQFF.

The chain uses TRBV7-6 and TRBJ1-2; 7 bases are shared with TRBD1. This CDR3 comprises 14 residues. Germline loops: CDR1 SGHVS, CDR2 FNYEAQ. Unmatched junction bases numbered 7, after V lost 1 base and J lost 8 bases. The CDR3 protein is CASSLETGSSGYTF. In nucleotides, the CDR3 is TGTGCCAGCAGCTTAGAGACAGGGTCGAGCGGCTACACCTTC.

Here the CDR3 DNA reads TGTGCCACCAGTCCAGGACAGGGGGCAAGGATGAACACTGAAGCTTTCTTT. This translates into CATSPGQGARMNTEAFF. The chain is built from TRBV24-1 and TRBJ1-1, with 11 bases aligning to TRBD1. This CDR3 region has 17 residues. Trimming at V came to 6 bases and at J to 0 bases, leaving 8 bases not matched to a gene. Germline V gene lookup returns CDR1 KGHDR and CDR2 SFDVKD.

This clonotype has more than one count but fewer than ten. The junction and the germline gene differ at one end; a read error may be behind it. V usage is TRBV11-3 and J usage is TRBJ2-3; a weak D match, TRBD1 (5 bases). The germline CDR1 and CDR2 sequences are SGHNT and YENEEA. The CDR3 loop spans 14 amino acids. CDR3 coding DNA: TGTGCCAGCAGCTCGACCTCGGAGACAGCTACGCAGTATTTT. Its protein is CASSSTSETATQYF. The full variable domain, in which reference TRBV11-3 and TRBJ2-3 provide the parts outside the CDR3, is EAGVVQSPRYKIIEKKQPVAFWCNPISGHNTLYWYLQNLGQGPELLIRYENEEAVDDSQLPKDRFSAERLKGVDSTLKIQPAELGDSAVYLCASSSTSETATQYFGPGTRLTVL.

This chain links TRBV27 with TRBJ2-3, with D maybe TRBD1 (6 bases). This CDR3 is 14 amino acids long. The ends were cut back, 1 base at V and 2 bases at J, with 7 bases in the middle. The germline V gene encodes CDR1 MNHEY and CDR2 SMNVEV (reference sequence). This CDR3 reads CASSLWDNTDTQYF. The CDR3 nucleotides read TGTGCCAGCAGTTTATGGGACAACACAGATACGCAGTATTTT.

Ten or more counts support this clonotype. The chain carries TRBV3-1 and TRBJ2-2; TRBD2 is a possible D gene (5 bases). Trimming left V 4 bases short and J 4 bases short, with 10 bases between. The CDR3 contains 14 residues. Germline V gene data show CDR1 as LGHDT and CDR2 as YNNKEL (reference sequence). CDR3 sequence: CASSRTRSTGELFF. The CDR3, as DNA: TGTGCCAGCAGCCGAACTAGGAGCACCGGGGAGCTGTTTTTT. The full variable domain, in which reference TRBV3-1 and TRBJ2-2 provide the parts outside the CDR3, is DTAVSQTPKYLVTQMGNDKSIKCEQNLGHDTMYWYKQDSKKFLKIMFSYNNKELIINETVPNRFSPKSPDKAHLNLHINSLELGDSAVYFCASSRTRSTGELFFGEGSRLTVL.

This clonotype was counted ten times or more. The genes are TRBV20-1 and TRBJ2-7; D uncertain. The CDR3 extends over 14 amino acids. Trimming cost V 3 bases and J 7 bases, with 19 bases left between them. Germline values: CDR1 DFQATT, CDR2 SNEGSKA (reference sequence). The CDR3 nucleotides read TGCAGTGCTAGCCGGCCAGAAGGATCCTGGGAGCAGTACTTC. This translates into CSASRPEGSWEQYF.

This clonotype came up many times. CDR3 sequence reads: CASDAQGGRAEGEKLFF. The CDR3 DNA follows: TGTGCCAGCGACGCACAAGGGGGCAGGGCCGAGGGTGAAAAACTGTTTTTT. The V call is TRBV28, the J call TRBJ1-4; 7 bases are shared with TRBD1. In germline, CDR1 is MDHEN, CDR2 SYDVKM. The CDR3 consists of 17 residues. V was clipped by 8 bases and J by 7 bases; unmatched bases: 19.

This clonotype came up many times. V gene TRBV20-1 combines with J gene TRBJ2-3; 13 bases match TRBD2. Germline assignment: CDR1 DFQATT and CDR2 SNEGSKA (reference sequence). V lost 0 bases to trimming and J lost 4 bases; unmatched junction nucleotides: 7. The CDR3 totals 17 residues. As DNA, the CDR3 is TGCAGTGCTAGAGATGGAGGACTAGCGGGAGTGGCAGATACGCAGTATTTT. Translation gives CSARDGGLAGVADTQYF.

CDR3 nucleotides: TGTGCCAGCATCCGCGGGGGGTCCAACAATGAGCAGTTCTTC. This gives the protein CASIRGGSNNEQFF. This sequence joins TRBV7-2 and TRBJ2-1; 8 nucleotides agree with TRBD2. This CDR3 spans 14 amino acids. Germline loops: CDR1 SGHTA, CDR2 FQGNSA. Trimming cost V 7 bases and J 5 bases; bases outside gene matches: 7.

The sample holds many counts of this clonotype. The chain combines TRBV7-2 with TRBJ1-4; 9 bases map to TRBD1. This CDR3 has 17 amino acids. V lost 5 bases and J lost 3; bases outside the gene matches: 10. The V gene's germline CDR1 is SGHTA and CDR2 FQGNSA. In DNA form, the CDR3 reads TGTGCCAGCAGCGATCGTCCCGGGACAGGGTCTAATGAAAAACTGTTTTTT. Amino acids: CASSDRPGTGSNEKLFF. Full variable domain (remainder filled in from reference TRBV7-2 and TRBJ1-4): GAGVSQSPSNKVTEKGKDVELRCDPISGHTALYWYRQSLGQGLEFLIYFQGNSAPDKSGLPSDRFSAERTGGSVSTLTIQRTQQEDSAVYLCASSDRPGTGSNEKLFFGSGTQLSVL.

This clonotype was recorded at least ten times. The rearrangement links TRBV28 to TRBJ2-4; D possibly corresponds to TRBD2 (6 bases). Trimming took off 5 bases at V and 3 bases at J, with 11 bases between the two ends. This CDR3 has 14 residues. Germline assignment: CDR1 MDHEN and CDR2 SYDVKM. Here the CDR3 reads CASSPRDFKNIQYF. For the CDR3, the DNA is TGTGCCAGCAGTCCCCGGGACTTCAAAAACATTCAGTACTTC.

The J gene is TRBJ2-3, the V gene TRBV5-1; 14 bases are a match to TRBD2. CDR3 length equals 16 residues. The V gene's germline CDR1 is SGHRS and CDR2 YFSETQ. V lost 4 bases, J lost 5 bases, and 6 bases stayed unmatched. CDR3 coding DNA: TGCGCCAGCAGCAAAGACGGGACTAGCGGGAGAGATACGCAGTATTTT. Protein product: CASSKDGTSGRDTQYF.

The V and J genes are TRBV5-5 and TRBJ2-1; 10 bases are shared with TRBD1. Germline CDR1 SGHKS, CDR2 YYEKEE (reference sequence). CDR3 length: 16 residues. Germline trimming cut 0 bases from V and 10 bases from J; bases unmatched to any gene: 10. CDR3 nucleotides: TGTGCCAGCAGCTTGGTAGGGACAGGGGTGGGAGGGGAGCAGTTCTTC. Translated, it gives CASSLVGTGVGGEQFF.

This clonotype appeared a few times. The chain recombines TRBV10-3 with TRBJ2-1; 11 bases agree with TRBD2. The CDR3 has 15 amino acids. CDR1 is ENHRY, CDR2 SYGVKD, per germline. Trimming cost V 4 bases and J 5 bases; bases outside gene matches: 4. The CDR3 bases are TGTGCCATCAGTGCCGGACTAGCGGGCAACAATGAGCAGTTCTTC. Translation: CAISAGLAGNNEQFF.

This clonotype was observed at least ten times. V is TRBV11-2 and J is TRBJ2-1; D might be TRBD2 (5 bases). The CDR3 covers 13 residues. Germline CDR1 SGHAT, CDR2 FQNNGV. The ends were cut back, 6 bases at V and 4 bases at J, with 10 bases in the middle. CDR3 in DNA: TGTGCCAGCAGGGACTGGAAATACAATGAGCAGTTCTTC. It specifies CASRDWKYNEQFF.

V gene TRBV27 combines with J gene TRBJ2-6; TRBD1 matches at 7 bases. The CDR3 loop spans 17 amino acids. Germline CDR1 reads MNHEY; CDR2 reads SMNVEV (reference sequence). The junction had 7 bases not matched to a gene; V was cut back by 5 bases and J by 0 bases. The CDR3 nucleotides are TGTGCCAGCAGTAGGGACAGAACTATCTCTGGGGCCAACGTCCTGACTTTC. It is translated as CASSRDRTISGANVLTF. The full variable domain, rest sourced from reference TRBV27 and TRBJ2-6, is EAQVTQNPRYLITVTGKKLTVTCSQNMNHEYMSWYRQDPGLGLRQIYYSMNVEVTDKGDVPEGYKVSRKEKRNFPLILESPSPNQTSLYFCASSRDRTISGANVLTFGAGSRLTVL.

This clonotype was counted at least ten times. This chain connects TRBV6-1 to TRBJ2-7; TRBD1 matches 8 bases. Germline V lookup: CDR1 MNHNS, CDR2 SASEGT. The CDR3 sequence is 13 residues long. CDR3: CAGRLRTGNEQYF. In DNA, the CDR3 is TGTGCAGGGCGCTTGAGGACAGGGAACGAGCAGTACTTC.

This clonotype was detected ten times or more. The chain uses TRBV13 and TRBJ2-3; the match to TRBD2 covers 7 bases. The CDR3 consists of 16 residues. The germline V gene encodes CDR1 PRHDT and CDR2 FYEKMQ (reference sequence). V lost 2 bases and J lost 2; bases outside the gene matches: 7. The CDR3 region is CASSLRLADPTDTQYF. DNA of the CDR3: TGTGCCAGCAGCTTAAGGCTAGCGGATCCCACAGATACGCAGTATTTT.

This clonotype was counted at least ten times. The chain carries TRBV7-8 and TRBJ2-5; the match to TRBD2 covers 8 bases. Germline V gene lookup returns CDR1 SGHVS and CDR2 FQNEAQ. CDR3 size: 15 residues. The trim removed 1 base at V and 0 bases at J, leaving 1 base unmatched. The CDR3 spells CASSLGLAYQETQYF. CDR3 DNA: TGTGCCAGCAGCTTAGGACTAGCGTACCAAGAGACCCAGTACTTC. The variable domain in full, completed from reference TRBV7-8 and TRBJ2-5, reads GAGVSQSPRYKVAKRGQDVALRCDPISGHVSLFWYQQALGQGPEFLTYFQNEAQLDKSGLPSDRFFAERPEGSVSTLKIQRTQQEDSAVYLCASSLGLAYQETQYFGPGTRLLVL.

The chain carries TRBV7-9 and TRBJ2-7; D ambiguous. With 6 bases removed from V and 2 bases from J, the gap between germline ends came to 14 bases. In germline, CDR1 is SEHNR, CDR2 FQNEAQ (reference sequence). CDR3 size: 14 residues. The CDR3: CASSSMLSPYEQYF. The CDR3 DNA reads TGTGCCAGCAGTAGTATGTTATCTCCCTACGAGCAGTACTTC.

This clonotype has ten or more counts. CDR3 nucleotides: TGTGCCAGCAGAGGACAGGACCTCTATGGCTACACCTTC. Its translation: CASRGQDLYGYTF. The chain links TRBV11-2 to TRBJ1-2, with 7 bases that match TRBD1. This CDR3 is 13 amino acids long. Trimming removed 6 bases from V and 4 bases from J; junction bases left unmatched: 5. The germline CDR1 and CDR2 sequences are SGHAT and FQNNGV.

The CDR3 DNA reads TGTGCCAGCACTCCTGGGGGGAGGGAGACCCAGTACTTC. As protein: CASTPGGRETQYF. The chain combines TRBV25-1 with TRBJ2-5, with a tentative D call TRBD2 (6 bases). The CDR3 is 13 amino acids. V was shortened by 7 bases and J by 5 bases, with 14 bases between the two germline ends. Germline V CDR1 and CDR2: MGHDK, SYGVNS. Drawing the rest from reference TRBV25-1 and TRBJ2-5, the complete variable domain is EADIYQTPRYLVIGTGKKITLECSQTMGHDKMYWYQQDPGMELHLIHYSYGVNSTEKGDLSSESTVSRIRTEHFPLTLESARPSHTSQYLCASTPGGRETQYFGPGTRLLVL.

V usage is TRBV19 and J usage is TRBJ2-7; 8 bases agree with TRBD2. J gave up 3 bases and V 5 bases, and 9 bases lay outside the gene matches. The CDR3 consists of 15 residues. Looked up from germline, CDR1 is LNHDA and CDR2 is SQIVND (reference sequence). The CDR3 loop is CASSQVWGLVYEQYF. The DNA of the CDR3 is TGTGCCAGTAGTCAGGTATGGGGACTAGTCTACGAGCAGTACTTC.

This clonotype came up a few times. The J gene is TRBJ1-1, the V gene TRBV6-5, with 12 bases lining up with TRBD1. Germline trimming cut 2 bases from V and 3 bases from J; bases unmatched to any gene: 1. This CDR3 has 15 residues. Germline V gene data show CDR1 as MNHEY and CDR2 as SVGAGI. This CDR3 reads CASSYRDRGHTEAFF. CDR3 bases: TGTGCCAGCAGTTACCGGGACAGGGGGCACACTGAAGCTTTCTTT.

This clonotype was picked up many times. The J gene is TRBJ2-3, the V gene TRBV5-1; D perhaps matches TRBD2 (6 bases). Germline V lookup: CDR1 SGHRS, CDR2 YFSETQ. The CDR3 runs to 17 residues. The V end lost 0 bases, the J end lost 2 bases, and 16 bases lay between the germline ends. CDR3 sequence reads: CASSLVGGSGPTDTQYF. The CDR3 DNA follows: TGCGCCAGCAGCTTGGTGGGGGGTTCGGGTCCCACAGATACGCAGTATTTT.

This clonotype came up a few times. The chain carries TRBV5-1 and TRBJ2-6; 7 bases are shared with TRBD2. The J segment lost 0 bases and the V segment lost 6 bases, leaving 9 bases of the junction unmatched. The CDR3 is made up of 17 amino acids. Germline V gene data show CDR1 as SGHRS and CDR2 as YFSETQ. This chain's CDR3 is CASIGGVSPSGANVLTF. The CDR3 nucleotides read TGCGCCAGCATTGGGGGGGTATCCCCCTCTGGGGCCAACGTCCTGACTTTC.

V and J are TRBV6-1 and TRBJ2-2; D unresolved. Trimming stripped 11 bases from V and 4 bases from J, with 14 bases between. CDR1 is MNHNS, CDR2 SASEGT, per germline. The length of the CDR3 is 13 residues. CDR3 bases: TGTGCCTCCCTATCCCGATTCACCGGGGAGCTGTTTTTT. This codes for CASLSRFTGELFF.